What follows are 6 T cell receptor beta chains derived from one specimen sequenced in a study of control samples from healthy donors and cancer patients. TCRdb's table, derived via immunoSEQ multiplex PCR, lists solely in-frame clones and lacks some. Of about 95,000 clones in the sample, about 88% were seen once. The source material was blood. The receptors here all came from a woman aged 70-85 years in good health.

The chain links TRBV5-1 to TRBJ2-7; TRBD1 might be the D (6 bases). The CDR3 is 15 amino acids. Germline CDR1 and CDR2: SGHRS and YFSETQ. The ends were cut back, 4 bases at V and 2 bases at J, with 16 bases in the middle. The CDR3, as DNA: TGCGCCAGCAGCCCAAGCGGACAGCCACCCTACGAGCAGTACTTC. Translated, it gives CASSPSGQPPYEQYF.

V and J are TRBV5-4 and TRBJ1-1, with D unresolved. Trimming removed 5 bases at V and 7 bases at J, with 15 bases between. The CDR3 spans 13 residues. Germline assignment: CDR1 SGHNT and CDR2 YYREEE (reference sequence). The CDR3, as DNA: TGTGCCAGCAGTTGGGTAGAGGGCGTTGAAGCTTTCTTT. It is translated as CASSWVEGVEAFF.

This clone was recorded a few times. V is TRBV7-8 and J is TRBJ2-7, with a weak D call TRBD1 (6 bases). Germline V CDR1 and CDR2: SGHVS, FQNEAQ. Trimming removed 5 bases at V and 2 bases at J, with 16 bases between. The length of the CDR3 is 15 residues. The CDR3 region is CASSLSGQPTYEQYF. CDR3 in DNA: TGTGCCAGCAGCCTCTCCGGACAGCCCACCTACGAGCAGTACTTC.

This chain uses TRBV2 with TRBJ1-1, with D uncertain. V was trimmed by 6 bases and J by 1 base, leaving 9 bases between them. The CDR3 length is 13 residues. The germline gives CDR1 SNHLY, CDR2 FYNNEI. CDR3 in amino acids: CASRPGSNTEAFF. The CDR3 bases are TGTGCCAGCAGGCCGGGTTCGAACACTGAAGCTTTCTTT.

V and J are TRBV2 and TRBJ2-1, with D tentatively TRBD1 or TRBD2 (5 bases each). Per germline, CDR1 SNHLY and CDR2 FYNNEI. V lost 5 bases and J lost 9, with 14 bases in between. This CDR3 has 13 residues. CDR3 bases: TGTGCCAGCAGTCCCGGGGCGCTGACTGAGCAGTTCTTC. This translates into CASSPGALTEQFF.

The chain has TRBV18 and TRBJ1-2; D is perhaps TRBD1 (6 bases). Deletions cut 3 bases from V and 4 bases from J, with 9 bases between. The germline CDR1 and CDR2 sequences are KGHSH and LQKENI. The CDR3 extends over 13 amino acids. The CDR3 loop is CASSPDRSYGYTF. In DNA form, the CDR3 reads TGTGCCAGCTCACCGGACAGATCCTATGGCTACACCTTC.